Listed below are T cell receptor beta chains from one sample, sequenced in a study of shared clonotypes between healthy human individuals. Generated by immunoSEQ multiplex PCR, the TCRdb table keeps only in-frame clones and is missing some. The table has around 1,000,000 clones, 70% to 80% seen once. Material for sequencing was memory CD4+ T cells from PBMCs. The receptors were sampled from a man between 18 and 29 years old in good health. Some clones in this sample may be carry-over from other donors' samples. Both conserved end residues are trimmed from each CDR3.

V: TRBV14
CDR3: ASSLVNTEAF

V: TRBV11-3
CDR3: ASSLTASTDTQY

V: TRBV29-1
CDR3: SVESGEETQY

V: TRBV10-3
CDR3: AISEGDRVYGYT

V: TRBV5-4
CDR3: ASSPGQGRGVFYGYT

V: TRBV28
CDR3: ASSLRQRDPYNEQF

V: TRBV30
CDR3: AWRGRLEYQETQY

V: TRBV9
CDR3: ASSVAVYLGDEQF

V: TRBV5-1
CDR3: ASSLAGLGNIQY

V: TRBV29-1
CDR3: SVDRALSVDEQY

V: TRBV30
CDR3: AWSLPQGGRNEQF

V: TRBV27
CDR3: ASSPGTGVPTDTQY

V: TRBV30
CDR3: AWSSPGTGLNQPQH

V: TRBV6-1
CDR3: ASSEAGRQGSHEQY

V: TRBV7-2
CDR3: ASTVGGNNYGYT

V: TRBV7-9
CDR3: ASSFGGASTDTQY

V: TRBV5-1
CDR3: ASSFTRRNEQF

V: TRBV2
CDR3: ASSGTRGDYGYT

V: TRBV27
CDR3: ASRGGTGLAKNIQY

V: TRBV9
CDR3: ASSPRGPGATETQY

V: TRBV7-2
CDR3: ASSPSTSGRVSTGELF

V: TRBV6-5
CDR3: ASTPAGSGNTIY

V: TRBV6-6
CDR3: ASRSGQNTEAF

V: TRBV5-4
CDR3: ASSHRQGGLTNEKLF

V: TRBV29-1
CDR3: SVGGSNQPQH

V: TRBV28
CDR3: ASTKGGGASDTQY

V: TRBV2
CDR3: ASSESVGGELF

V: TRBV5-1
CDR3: ASSFGVAGELF

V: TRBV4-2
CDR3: ASSHRLEGTDTQY

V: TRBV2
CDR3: ASSVQGAVYNEQF

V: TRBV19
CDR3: ASKRGVSNQPQH

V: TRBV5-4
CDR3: ASSFRAGTYEQY

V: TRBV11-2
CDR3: ASRDRASYNEQF

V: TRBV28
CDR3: ASRVGGNTEAF

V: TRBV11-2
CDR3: ASSLGWSGAYGYT

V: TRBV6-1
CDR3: ASSDNRGNQPQH

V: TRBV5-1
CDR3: ASSVQGSGELF

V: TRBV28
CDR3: ATETTRYYNEQF

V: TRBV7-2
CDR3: ASSLRVQETQY

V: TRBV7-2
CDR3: ASSFIGGDQPQH

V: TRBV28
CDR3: ASSYPTGRMNTGELF

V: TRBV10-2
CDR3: ASTLLRSGGEQF

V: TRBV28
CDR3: ASSLGGLSNQPQH

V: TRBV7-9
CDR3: ASSSREGGTGTPYEQY

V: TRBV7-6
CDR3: ASSLGLAGGQETQY

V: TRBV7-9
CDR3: ASSFATGMSGEQF

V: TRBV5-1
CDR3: ASSLRQAEGEQY

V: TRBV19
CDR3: ASSAGPAYEQY

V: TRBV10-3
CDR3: ATTTGGEQY

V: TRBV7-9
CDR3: ASSPGTANQPQH

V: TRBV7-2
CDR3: ASSPFGGGYNSPLH